The clone carrying this T cell receptor beta chain was seen only once. This sample was included in a study of blood T cell repertoires in COVID-19. V shed 1 base and J shed 7 bases, with 10 bases lying between them. The CDR3 extends over 13 amino acids. Germline values: CDR1 SGHTA, CDR2 FQGNSA. Clones were sequenced by immunoSEQ multiplex PCR, and TCRdb holds only the in-frame ones, with some missing. The sample carries 130,000 or so clones, roughly 90% recorded once. This sequence was found in a man aged 50 or older with acute or convalescent COVID-19. The V and J genes are TRBV7-2 and TRBJ1-2; D uncertain. Sequenced input: peripheral blood. The CDR3 here is CASSLGSSPGYTF. The CDR3 region has the DNA TGTGCCAGCAGCTTAGGTTCCTCCCCTGGCTACACCTTC.